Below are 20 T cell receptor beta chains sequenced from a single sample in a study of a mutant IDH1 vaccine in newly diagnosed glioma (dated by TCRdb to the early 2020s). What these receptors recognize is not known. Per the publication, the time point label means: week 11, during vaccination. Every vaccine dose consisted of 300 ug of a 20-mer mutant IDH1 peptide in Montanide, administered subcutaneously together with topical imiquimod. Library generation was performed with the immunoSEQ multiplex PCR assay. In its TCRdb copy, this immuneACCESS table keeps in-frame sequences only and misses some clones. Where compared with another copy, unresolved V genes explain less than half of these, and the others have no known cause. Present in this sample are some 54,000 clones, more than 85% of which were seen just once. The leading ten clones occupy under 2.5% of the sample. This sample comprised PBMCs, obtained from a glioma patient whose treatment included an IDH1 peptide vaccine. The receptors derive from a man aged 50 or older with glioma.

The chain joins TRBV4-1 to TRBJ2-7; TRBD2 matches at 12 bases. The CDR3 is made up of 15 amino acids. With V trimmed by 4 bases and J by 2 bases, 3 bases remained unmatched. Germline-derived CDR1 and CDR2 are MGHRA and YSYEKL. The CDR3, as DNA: TGCGCCAGCAGCCCTAGGACTAGCGGGACCTACGAGCAGTACTTC. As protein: CASSPRTSGTYEQYF.

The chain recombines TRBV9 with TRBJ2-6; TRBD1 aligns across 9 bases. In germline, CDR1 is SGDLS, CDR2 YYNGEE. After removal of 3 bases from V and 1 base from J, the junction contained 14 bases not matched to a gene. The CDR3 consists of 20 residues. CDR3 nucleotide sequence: TGTGCCAGCAGCGCCGGGACAGGGAGGCATGGGGAGTCTGGGGCCAACGTCCTGACTTTC. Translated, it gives CASSAGTGRHGESGANVLTF. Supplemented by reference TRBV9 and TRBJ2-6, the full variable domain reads DSGVTQTPKHLITATGQRVTLRCSPRSGDLSVYWYQQSLDQGLQFLIQYYNGEERAKGNILERFSAQQFPDLHSELNLSSLELGDSALYFCASSAGTGRHGESGANVLTFGAGSRLTVL.

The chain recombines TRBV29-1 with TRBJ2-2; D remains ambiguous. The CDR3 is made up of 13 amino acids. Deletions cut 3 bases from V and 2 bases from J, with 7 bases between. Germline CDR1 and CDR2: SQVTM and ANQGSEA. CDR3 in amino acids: CSVEIYNTGELFF. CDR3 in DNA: TGCAGCGTTGAGATATACAACACCGGGGAGCTGTTTTTT.

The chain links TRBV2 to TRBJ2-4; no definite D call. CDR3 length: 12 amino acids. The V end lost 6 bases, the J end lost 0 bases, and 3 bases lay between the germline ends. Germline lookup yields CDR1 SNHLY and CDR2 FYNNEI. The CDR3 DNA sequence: TGTGCCAGCAGCTTAGCCAAAAACATTCAGTACTTC. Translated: CASSLAKNIQYF.

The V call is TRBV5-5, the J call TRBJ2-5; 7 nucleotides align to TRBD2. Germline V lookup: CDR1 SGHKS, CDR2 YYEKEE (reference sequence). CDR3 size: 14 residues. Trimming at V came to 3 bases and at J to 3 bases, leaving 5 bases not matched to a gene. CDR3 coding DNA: TGTGCCAGCAGCTCCGGACTAGGGAAAGAGACCCAGTACTTC. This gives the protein CASSSGLGKETQYF.

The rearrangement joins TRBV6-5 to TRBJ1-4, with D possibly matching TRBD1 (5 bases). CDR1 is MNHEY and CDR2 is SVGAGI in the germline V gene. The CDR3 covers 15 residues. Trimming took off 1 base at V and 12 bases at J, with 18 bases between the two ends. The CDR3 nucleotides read TGTGCCAGCAGTTACTTCAGGGAAGGGGTTTTGGAACTGTTTTTT. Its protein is CASSYFREGVLELFF.

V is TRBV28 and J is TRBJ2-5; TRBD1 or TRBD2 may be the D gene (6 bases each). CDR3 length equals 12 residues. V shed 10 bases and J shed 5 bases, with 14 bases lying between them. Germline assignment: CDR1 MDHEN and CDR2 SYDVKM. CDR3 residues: CAIGGRGETQYF. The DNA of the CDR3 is TGTGCCATAGGGGGGCGGGGCGAGACCCAGTACTTC. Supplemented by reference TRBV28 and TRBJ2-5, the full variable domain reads DVKVTQSSRYLVKRTGEKVFLECVQDMDHENMFWYRQDPGLGLRLIYFSYDVKMKEKGDIPEGYSVSREKKERFSLILESASTNQTSMYLCAIGGRGETQYFGPGTRLLVL.

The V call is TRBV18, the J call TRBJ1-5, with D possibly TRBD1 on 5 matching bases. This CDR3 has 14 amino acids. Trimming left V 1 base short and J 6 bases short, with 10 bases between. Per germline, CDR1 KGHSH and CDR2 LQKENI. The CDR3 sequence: CASSPQEGRQPQHF. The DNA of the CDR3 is TGTGCCAGCTCACCACAAGAGGGACGTCAGCCCCAGCATTTT.

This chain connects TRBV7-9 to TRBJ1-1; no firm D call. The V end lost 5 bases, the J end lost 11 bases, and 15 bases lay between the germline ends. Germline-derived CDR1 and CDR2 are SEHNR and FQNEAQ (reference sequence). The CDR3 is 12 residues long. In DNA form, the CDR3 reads TGTGCCAGCAGCACCCGGGCCGGGGAGGCTTTCTTT. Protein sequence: CASSTRAGEAFF.

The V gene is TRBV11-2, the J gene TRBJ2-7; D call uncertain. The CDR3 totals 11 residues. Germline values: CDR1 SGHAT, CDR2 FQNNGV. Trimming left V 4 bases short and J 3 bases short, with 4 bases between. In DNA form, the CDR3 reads TGTGCCAGCAGCTCCAACTACGAGCAGTACTTC. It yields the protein CASSSNYEQYF.

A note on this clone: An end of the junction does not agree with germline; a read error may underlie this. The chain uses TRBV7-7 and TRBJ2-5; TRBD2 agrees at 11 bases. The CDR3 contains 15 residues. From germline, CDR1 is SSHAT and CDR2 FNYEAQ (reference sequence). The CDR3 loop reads CASSTGLADQETQYF. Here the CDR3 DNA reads TGTGCTAGCAGCACGGGACTAGCGGACCAAGAGACCCAGTACTTC.

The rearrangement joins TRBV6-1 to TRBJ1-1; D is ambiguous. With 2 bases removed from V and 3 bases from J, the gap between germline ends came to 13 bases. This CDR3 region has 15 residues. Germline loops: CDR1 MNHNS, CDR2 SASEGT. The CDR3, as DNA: TGTGCCAGCAGTGAAAACCCCGCTCCGGACACTGAAGCTTTCTTT. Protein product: CASSENPAPDTEAFF.

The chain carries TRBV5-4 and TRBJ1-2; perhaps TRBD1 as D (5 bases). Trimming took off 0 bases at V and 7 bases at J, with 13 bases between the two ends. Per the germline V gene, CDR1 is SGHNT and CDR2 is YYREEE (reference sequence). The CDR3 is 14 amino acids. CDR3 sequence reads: CASSLAEGAIGYTF. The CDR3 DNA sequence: TGTGCCAGCAGCTTGGCGGAAGGGGCAATTGGCTACACCTTC.

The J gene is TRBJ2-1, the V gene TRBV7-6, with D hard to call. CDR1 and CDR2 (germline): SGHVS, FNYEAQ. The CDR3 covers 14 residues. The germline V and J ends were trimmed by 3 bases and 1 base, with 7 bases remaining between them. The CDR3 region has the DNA TGTGCCAGCAGCTTTGGGATTTCCTACAATGAGCAGTTCTTC. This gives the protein CASSFGISYNEQFF.

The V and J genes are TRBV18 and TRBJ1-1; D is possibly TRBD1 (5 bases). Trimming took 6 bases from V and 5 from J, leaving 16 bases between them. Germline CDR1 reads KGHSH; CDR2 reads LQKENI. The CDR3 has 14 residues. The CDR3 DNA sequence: TGTGCCAGCTCGACCCCTCGGGGGGAAACTGAAGCTTTCTTT. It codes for CASSTPRGETEAFF.

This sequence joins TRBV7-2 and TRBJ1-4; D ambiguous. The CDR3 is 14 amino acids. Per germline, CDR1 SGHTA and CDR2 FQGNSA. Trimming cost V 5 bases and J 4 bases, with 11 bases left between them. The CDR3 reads CASSPRAFNEKLFF. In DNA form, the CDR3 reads TGTGCCAGCAGCCCGCGAGCCTTTAATGAAAAACTGTTTTTT. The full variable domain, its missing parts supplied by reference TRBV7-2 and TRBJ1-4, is GAGVSQSPSNKVTEKGKDVELRCDPISGHTALYWYRQSLGQGLEFLIYFQGNSAPDKSGLPSDRFSAERTGGSVSTLTIQRTQQEDSAVYLCASSPRAFNEKLFFGSGTQLSVL.

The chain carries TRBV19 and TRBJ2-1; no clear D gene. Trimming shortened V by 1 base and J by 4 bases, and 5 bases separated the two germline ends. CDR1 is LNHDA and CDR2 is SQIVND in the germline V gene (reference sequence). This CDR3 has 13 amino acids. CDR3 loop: CASSIGPYNEQFF. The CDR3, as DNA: TGTGCCAGTAGTATAGGTCCTTACAATGAGCAGTTCTTC.

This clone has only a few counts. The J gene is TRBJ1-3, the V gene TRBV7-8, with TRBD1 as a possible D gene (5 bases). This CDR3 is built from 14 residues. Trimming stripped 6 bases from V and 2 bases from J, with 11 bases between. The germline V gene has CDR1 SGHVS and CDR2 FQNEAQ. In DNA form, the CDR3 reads TGTGCCAGCAGTTTTAGGGGAACTGGAAACACCATATATTTT. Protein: CASSFRGTGNTIYF.

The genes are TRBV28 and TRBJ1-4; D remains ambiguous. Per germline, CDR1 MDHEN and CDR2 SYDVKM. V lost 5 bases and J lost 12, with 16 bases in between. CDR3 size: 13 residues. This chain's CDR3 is CASSPHIPIELFF. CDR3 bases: TGTGCCAGCAGTCCCCACATTCCGATAGAACTGTTTTTT.

CDR3 DNA sequence: TGTGCCAGCAGCCCCCTCCCAGAGAGCTCTGGGGCCAACGTCCTGACTTTC. Translated: CASSPLPESSGANVLTF. The chain recombines TRBV11-2 with TRBJ2-6; D unresolved. The CDR3 covers 17 residues. V was pared by 5 bases and J by 0 bases, with 14 bases between. Germline assignment: CDR1 SGHAT and CDR2 FQNNGV.